This T cell receptor beta chain appears in the sequencing data of a study of blood T cell repertoires in COVID-19. The CDR3 totals 11 residues. J was trimmed by 8 bases and V by 6 bases; bases with no gene match: 5. CDR1 and CDR2 from the germline V gene are SQVTM and ANQGSEA. Participants spanned ages about 18 to 90 years and resided in fewer than 30 US areas. Each participant's cohort was designated according to participant-reported clinical history. What the recovered Cohort 3 donors had was two negative PCRs, clearance, or symptom resolution. This clone was seen only once. As processed by the authors: Amplifying reference gene primers gave estimates of nucleated cell counts. Some clones are missing from TCRdb's copy, which holds only in-frame ones; the method was immunoSEQ multiplex PCR. The V and J calls and clone size are taken from that table; D and trimming were inferred from the DNA. The sample consists of 300,000 or so clones, around 90% of them appearing once.

The origin of this receptor is a woman aged 25 to 45 who had recovered from COVID-19. Sequencing was done on a sample of PBMCs or T cells enriched from blood (not recorded which). The chain carries TRBV29-1 and TRBJ1-2, with 8 nucleotides matching TRBD1. CDR3 bases: TGCAGCGTCGACAGGGGAGCAGGCTACACCTTC. Its translation is CSVDRGAGYTF.